Presented here are 23 T cell receptor beta chains from one specimen sequenced in a study of blood T cell repertoires in COVID-19. TCRdb's table, derived via immunoSEQ multiplex PCR, lists solely in-frame clones and lacks some. The sample contains under 140,000 clones, about 70% of which appear only once. The specimen was peripheral blood. The receptors stem from a woman aged 55-75 years with acute or convalescent COVID-19.

The chain uses TRBV6-5 and TRBJ2-2, with D perhaps TRBD1 (5 bases). The V end lost 0 bases, the J end lost 4 bases, and 12 bases lay between the germline ends. CDR3 length: 16 amino acids. Germline CDR1 reads MNHEY; CDR2 reads SVGAGI. The CDR3 here is CASSYSRVASTGELFF. DNA of the CDR3: TGTGCCAGCAGTTACTCCAGGGTAGCATCCACCGGGGAGCTGTTTTTT.

This clone has a handful of counts. The V call is TRBV5-4, the J call TRBJ1-4, with a weak D call TRBD1 (5 bases). Germline-derived CDR1 and CDR2 are SGHNT and YYREEE (reference sequence). V lost 4 bases, J lost 7 bases, and 14 bases lay in between. The CDR3 consists of 14 residues. CDR3 coding DNA: TGTGCCAGCAGCCAACTGACAGTTCCTGAAAAACTGTTTTTT. Protein product: CASSQLTVPEKLFF.

V is TRBV4-1 and J is TRBJ1-1, with no clear D. Looked up from germline, CDR1 is MGHRA and CDR2 is YSYEKL. The CDR3 is 14 amino acids. Trimming shortened V by 0 bases and J by 1 base, and 6 bases separated the two germline ends. The chain's CDR3 is CASSQDRGNTEAFF. The CDR3, as DNA: TGCGCCAGCAGCCAAGATCGAGGGAACACTGAAGCTTTCTTT.

This chain links TRBV29-1 with TRBJ2-5, with 16 bases matching TRBD2. Germline assignment: CDR1 SQVTM and CDR2 ANQGSEA. V dropped 1 base and J dropped 5; count of bases not matched to a gene: 25. This CDR3 is 23 amino acids long. CDR3 in DNA: TGCAGCGTTGAAGCATGGACCGCGGGGACTAGCGGGGGGGGCGAAAATTCTCATGAGACCCAGTACTTC. Its translation is CSVEAWTAGTSGGGENSHETQYF. Supplemented by reference TRBV29-1 and TRBJ2-5, the full variable domain reads SAVISQKPSRDICQRGTSLTIQCQVDSQVTMMFWYRQQPGQSLTLIATANQGSEATYESGFVIDKFPISRPNLTFSTLTVSNMSPEDSSIYLCSVEAWTAGTSGGGENSHETQYFGPGTRLLVL.

The gene calls are TRBV19 and TRBJ2-3; D unclear. Germline CDR1 and CDR2: LNHDA and SQIVND (reference sequence). Trimming removed 3 bases from V and 1 base from J, with 5 bases in between. This CDR3 has 13 residues. CDR3 in amino acids: CASSIPGTDTQYF. The CDR3 DNA is TGTGCCAGTAGTATTCCCGGCACAGATACGCAGTATTTT.

CDR3 coding DNA: TGTGCCAGCAGCTGGGACACTAATTCACCCCTCCACTTT. Amino acids: CASSWDTNSPLHF. The genes are TRBV7-9 and TRBJ1-6, with a weak D call TRBD1 (6 bases). This CDR3 spans 13 amino acids. Trimming took off 4 bases at V and 6 bases at J, with 7 bases between the two ends. Germline V gene sequence: CDR1 SEHNR, CDR2 FQNEAQ (reference sequence).

This rearrangement joins TRBV5-4 to TRBJ2-7; perhaps TRBD2 as D (6 bases). Germline V gene data show CDR1 as SGHNT and CDR2 as YYREEE (reference sequence). Trimming stripped 4 bases from V and 3 bases from J, with 17 bases between. The CDR3 consists of 15 residues. The CDR3 region has the DNA TGTGCCAGCAGCGAGGGGACTGTGACCTACTACGAGCAGTACTTC. Its translation is CASSEGTVTYYEQYF.

The chain uses TRBV28 and TRBJ2-5, with 10 bases identical to TRBD2. V trimming: 6 bases; J trimming: 5 bases; junction bases outside the gene matches: 21. This CDR3 region has 19 residues. Germline V lookup: CDR1 MDHEN, CDR2 SYDVKM. The CDR3 spells CASSLMQFQAGGPEETQYF. The CDR3 DNA reads as TGTGCCAGCAGCCTTATGCAGTTTCAAGCGGGGGGGCCTGAGGAGACCCAGTACTTC. The full variable domain, its missing parts supplied by reference TRBV28 and TRBJ2-5, is DVKVTQSSRYLVKRTGEKVFLECVQDMDHENMFWYRQDPGLGLRLIYFSYDVKMKEKGDIPEGYSVSREKKERFSLILESASTNQTSMYLCASSLMQFQAGGPEETQYFGPGTRLLVL.

J is TRBJ2-3 and V is TRBV5-6; 9 nucleotides align to TRBD1. The CDR3 extends over 15 amino acids. Germline assignment: CDR1 SGHDT and CDR2 YYEEEE. V was clipped by 3 bases and J by 5 bases; unmatched bases: 7. CDR3 protein: CASSYRTGARDTQYF. In nucleotides, the CDR3 is TGTGCCAGCAGCTATAGGACAGGGGCTCGAGATACGCAGTATTTT.

The chain carries TRBV12-3 or TRBV12-4 and TRBJ1-2, with D possibly TRBD1 on 5 matching bases. The length of the CDR3 is 12 residues. The V gene lost 5 bases and the J gene lost 4 bases, with 8 bases spanning the gap. DNA of the CDR3: TGTGCCAGCAGTGTGGACACCTATGGCTACACCTTC. Protein: CASSVDTYGYTF.

This sequence joins TRBV6-2 or TRBV6-3 and TRBJ2-2, with D maybe TRBD2 (5 bases). Trimming shortened V by 5 bases and J by 4 bases, and 11 bases separated the two germline ends. In germline, CDR1 is MNHEY, CDR2 SVGEGT. The CDR3 is 14 amino acids. CDR3 sequence: CASSPLAGTGELFF. The DNA for the CDR3 is TGTGCCAGCAGTCCCCTGGCGGGCACCGGGGAGCTGTTTTTT.

This sequence joins TRBV4-3 and TRBJ2-6; D remains ambiguous. CDR1 and CDR2 (germline): LGHNA, YSLEER. V shed 1 base and J shed 2 bases, with 6 bases lying between them. The CDR3 covers 15 residues. The CDR3 DNA reads TGCGCCAGCAGCCAAGTGGGCCCTGGGGCCAACGTCCTGACTTTC. Translation gives CASSQVGPGANVLTF.

This rearrangement joins TRBV27 to TRBJ2-7, with 11 positions matching TRBD1. Germline trimming cut 4 bases from V and 1 base from J; bases unmatched to any gene: 6. CDR1 and CDR2 from the germline V gene are MNHEY and SMNVEV (reference sequence). This CDR3 has 16 amino acids. The CDR3, as DNA: TGTGCCAGCAGTTCCCCGGGACAGGGGGGGTCCTACGAGCAGTACTTC. Translating it yields CASSSPGQGGSYEQYF.

The chain recombines TRBV2 with TRBJ2-5; 8 positions match TRBD2. The CDR3 has 14 amino acids. The V gene end was trimmed by 6 bases and the J gene end by 2 bases; junction bases not matched to a gene: 5. Looked up from germline, CDR1 is SNHLY and CDR2 is FYNNEI. The CDR3 sequence: CASRETSAQETQYF. CDR3 coding DNA: TGTGCCAGCAGGGAGACTAGCGCGCAAGAGACCCAGTACTTC.

The gene calls are TRBV28 and TRBJ2-3; D possibly corresponds to TRBD1 (6 bases). Trimming removed 8 bases from V and 4 bases from J, with 13 bases in between. The CDR3 length is 13 residues. Germline V CDR1 and CDR2: MDHEN, SYDVKM. The CDR3 nucleotides read TGTGCCAGCTACAGGGCAGGGGCAGATACGCAGTATTTT. This sequence encodes CASYRAGADTQYF. The complete variable domain, with remaining parts taken from reference TRBV28 and TRBJ2-3, reads DVKVTQSSRYLVKRTGEKVFLECVQDMDHENMFWYRQDPGLGLRLIYFSYDVKMKEKGDIPEGYSVSREKKERFSLILESASTNQTSMYLCASYRAGADTQYFGPGTRLTVL.

The CDR3 coding sequence is TGTGCCAGCAGTACCCGGGACAGGAGTTACGAGCAGTACTTC. As protein: CASSTRDRSYEQYF. This chain connects TRBV6-5 to TRBJ2-7, with 8 bases fitting TRBD1. This CDR3 contains 14 residues. V was pared by 5 bases and J by 4 bases, with 7 bases of the junction left unmatched. In germline, CDR1 is MNHEY, CDR2 SVGAGI.

The rearrangement joins TRBV5-1 to TRBJ1-2; possible D gene TRBD1, 6 bases. V shed 3 bases and J shed 4 bases, with 31 bases lying between them. The CDR3 consists of 20 residues. The germline gives CDR1 SGHRS, CDR2 YFSETQ. The CDR3 DNA sequence: TGCGCCAGCAGCTCTGGGGGCACGGGGTTCGTTGGTTCTCGTGGCTATGGCTACACCTTC. Its translation is CASSSGGTGFVGSRGYGYTF.

The J gene is TRBJ2-5, the V gene TRBV18; 8 positions match TRBD2. Germline V gene sequence: CDR1 KGHSH, CDR2 LQKENI. The ends lost 6 bases at V and 1 base at J; junction bases unmatched: 7. The CDR3 length is 15 residues. The CDR3 region is CASSTNSGSQETQYF. The CDR3 DNA reads as TGTGCCAGCTCGACAAACAGCGGGAGCCAAGAGACCCAGTACTTC.

J is TRBJ2-3 and V is TRBV5-8, with 11 positions matching TRBD2. Germline CDR1 SGHTS, CDR2 YDEGEE. The CDR3 runs to 17 residues. Trimming cost V 4 bases and J 2 bases; bases outside gene matches: 9. CDR3 DNA: TGTGCCAGCAGCCCCCAGGGACTAGCGGAACTCACAGATACGCAGTATTTT. Translating it yields CASSPQGLAELTDTQYF.

This chain joins TRBV3-1 (or the pseudogene TRBV3-2) and TRBJ2-1; 9 bases match TRBD1. V gave up 4 bases and J gave up 6 bases; unmatched junction bases: 10. This CDR3 has 16 residues. Germline CDR1 and CDR2: LGHDT and YNNKEL (reference sequence). The CDR3 region has the DNA TGTGCCAGCAGCCCGCTCCGGGACAGGGTCGGCAATGAGCAGTTCTTC. Residues: CASSPLRDRVGNEQFF.

This clone was detected a few times. The CDR3 DNA sequence: TGTGCCAGCAGCCCACCACAGGGGTTGGAGCTGTTTTTT. This sequence encodes CASSPPQGLELFF. The J gene is TRBJ2-2, the V gene TRBV5-6, with 7 positions matching TRBD1. The germline V gene has CDR1 SGHDT and CDR2 YYEEEE. There are 13 residues in the CDR3. Losses at the gene ends were 4 bases for V and 10 bases for J; bases not matched to a gene: 7.

The chain recombines TRBV18 with TRBJ2-1; TRBD2 aligns across 7 bases. The J segment lost 7 bases and the V segment lost 2 bases, leaving 11 bases of the junction unmatched. Germline V gives CDR1 KGHSH, CDR2 LQKENI. This CDR3 has 16 amino acids. The CDR3 is CASSPGGGRRENEQFF. The CDR3 DNA reads TGTGCCAGCTCACCAGGCGGGGGACGACGGGAGAATGAGCAGTTCTTC.

CDR3 sequence: CASSVTGTPSTDTQYF. The CDR3 DNA is TGTGCCAGCAGCGTTACCGGGACACCCAGCACAGATACGCAGTATTTT. The chain combines TRBV9 with TRBJ2-3; tentatively, D is TRBD1 (6 bases). The V end lost 2 bases, the J end lost 0 bases, and 13 bases lay between the germline ends. Germline V gene sequence: CDR1 SGDLS, CDR2 YYNGEE. The CDR3 sequence is 16 residues long.